These 27 T cell receptor beta chains share one sample of origin, sequenced in a study of cytomegalovirus exposure and HLA in healthy donors. Vbeta (60) and Jbeta (13) primers were used in the PCR. Assay: immunoSEQ multiplex PCR; the TCRdb copy retains only in-frame clones and omits some. Among approximately 160,000 clones, around two thirds were seen once, and the ten largest hold less than 1.5%. Sequences were obtained from PBMCs. The receptors shown here come from a man aged 50-60 years in good health and CMV-seronegative.

The chain couples TRBV29-1 to TRBJ1-1; possibly TRBD1 for D (5 bases). CDR1 and CDR2 (germline): SQVTM, ANQGSEA. This CDR3 comprises 12 residues. Trimming took 7 bases from V and 5 from J, leaving 14 bases between them. CDR3 loop: CSAGRGGTEAFF. In DNA form, the CDR3 reads TGCAGCGCCGGACGGGGGGGGACTGAAGCTTTCTTT.

The rearrangement uses TRBV7-9 and TRBJ1-1; weak D call: TRBD1 (6 bases). V was cut by 4 bases and J by 4 bases, with 10 bases left in between. Germline V gene data show CDR1 as SEHNR and CDR2 as FQNEAQ (reference sequence). The CDR3 has 13 residues. CDR3 residues: CASSSGTSTEAFF. The CDR3 DNA reads TGTGCCAGCAGCTCCGGGACAAGCACTGAAGCTTTCTTT.

The V call is TRBV6-6, the J call TRBJ1-1; D call uncertain. Germline CDR1 reads MNHNY; CDR2 reads SVGAGI (reference sequence). Trimming stripped 7 bases from V and 2 bases from J, with 14 bases between. The CDR3 spans 14 residues. This CDR3 is CASNPPTPNTEAFF. The CDR3 DNA sequence: TGTGCCAGCAACCCCCCGACACCAAACACTGAAGCTTTCTTT.

V is TRBV5-6 and J is TRBJ1-1, with 10 bases lining up with TRBD1. The CDR3 is 17 amino acids. Trimming at V came to 4 bases and at J to 1 base, leaving 10 bases not matched to a gene. Per germline, CDR1 SGHDT and CDR2 YYEEEE. CDR3 loop: CASSGDRGRIQNTEAFF. CDR3 nucleotide sequence: TGTGCCAGCAGCGGGGACAGGGGCCGGATTCAGAACACTGAAGCTTTCTTT.

The rearrangement joins TRBV4-3 to TRBJ2-7; TRBD2 matches at 7 bases. CDR1 and CDR2 from the germline V gene are LGHNA and YSLEER. The ends lost 2 bases at V and 7 bases at J; junction bases unmatched: 5. This CDR3 region has 13 residues. The CDR3 DNA reads TGCGCCAGCAGCCAAATCCGGCGGGGGGAGCAGTACTTC. It translates to CASSQIRRGEQYF.

The chain has TRBV7-9 and TRBJ2-2, with D possibly being TRBD1 (5 bases). This CDR3 is 16 amino acids long. Germline V gives CDR1 SEHNR, CDR2 FQNEAQ (reference sequence). V shed 3 bases and J shed 0 bases, with 11 bases lying between them. The CDR3 is CASSLRWGPNTGELFF. The CDR3 DNA reads TGTGCCAGCAGCTTGCGGTGGGGCCCGAACACCGGGGAGCTGTTTTTT.

For this clone: The sample holds other DNA sequences that translate to the same CDR3. The rearrangement uses TRBV27 and TRBJ2-3, with D hard to call. Germline-derived CDR1 and CDR2 are MNHEY and SMNVEV (reference sequence). The CDR3 loop spans 14 amino acids. V was shortened by 3 bases and J by 0 bases, with 7 bases between the two germline ends. The CDR3 here is CASSFTRSTDTQYF. The CDR3 coding sequence is TGTGCCAGCAGTTTTACGAGGAGCACAGATACGCAGTATTTT.

A few counts support this clone. The chain couples TRBV28 to TRBJ1-3; 7 bases fit TRBD1. In germline, CDR1 is MDHEN, CDR2 SYDVKM. The CDR3 sequence is 13 residues long. J gave up 4 bases and V 6 bases, and 3 bases lay outside the gene matches. Written as DNA, the CDR3 is TGTGCCAGCAGCCGGGGACAGGGAAACACCATATATTTT. It codes for CASSRGQGNTIYF.

The chain couples TRBV10-1 to TRBJ2-7; the D gene is possibly TRBD1 (6 bases). Trimming cost V 2 bases and J 6 bases, with 8 bases left between them. This CDR3 has 12 residues. The germline CDR1 and CDR2 sequences are WNHNN and SYGVQD (reference sequence). CDR3 sequence: CASSETGTEQYF. CDR3 nucleotides: TGCGCCAGCAGTGAGACAGGGACCGAGCAGTACTTC.

As for this clone: This CDR3 is also generated by other DNA sequences in the sample. The J gene is TRBJ1-6, the V gene TRBV27, with D possibly TRBD1 on 6 matching bases. Germline V lookup: CDR1 MNHEY, CDR2 SMNVEV (reference sequence). The CDR3 runs to 15 residues. V shed 1 base and J shed 3 bases, with 7 bases lying between them. CDR3 residues: CASSLYRDYNSPLHF. The CDR3 coding sequence is TGTGCCAGCAGTTTATACAGGGACTATAATTCACCCCTCCACTTT.

This chain joins TRBV6-6 and TRBJ2-5; D might be TRBD1 (5 bases). The DNA end is more similar to TRBJ2-7, so the J call may be wrong. The CDR3 length is 13 residues. In germline, CDR1 is MNHNY, CDR2 SVGAGI (reference sequence). CDR3 region: CASSYLQGHEQYF. CDR3 coding DNA: TGTGCCAGCAGTTACTTGCAGGGTCACGAGCAGTACTTC.

A single count supports this clone. The rearrangement joins TRBV5-1 to TRBJ1-4; 7 bases are a match to TRBD1. CDR3 size: 16 residues. Trimming removed 4 bases from V and 4 bases from J; junction bases left unmatched: 10. The germline V gene has CDR1 SGHRS and CDR2 YFSETQ. In DNA, the CDR3 is TGCGCCAGCAGCAGGCCTACCGGGACAGTTAATGAAAAACTGTTTTTT. Translated: CASSRPTGTVNEKLFF.

The genes are TRBV23-1 and TRBJ2-3, with 7 positions matching TRBD1. TRBV23-1 carries the ORF label, with uncertain function. The CDR3 spans 17 residues. V lost 6 bases and J lost 1; bases outside the gene matches: 13. The CDR3 coding sequence is TGCGCCAGCAGGAGAATCCGGGACAGCCACCGCACAGATACGCAGTATTTT. Amino acids: CASRRIRDSHRTDTQYF.

CDR3 protein: CANAKDRGSYEQYF. The CDR3 DNA reads as TGTGCCAACGCGAAGGACAGGGGGTCCTACGAGCAGTACTTC. The chain recombines TRBV2 with TRBJ2-7, with 10 bases fitting TRBD1. CDR1 is SNHLY and CDR2 is FYNNEI in the germline V gene. Trimming at V came to 10 bases and at J to 1 base, leaving 7 bases not matched to a gene. The CDR3 covers 14 residues. The full variable domain, its missing parts supplied by reference TRBV2 and TRBJ2-7, is EPEVTQTPSHQVTQMGQEVILRCVPISNHLYFYWYRQILGQKVEFLVSFYNNEISEKSEIFDDQFSVERPDGSNFTLKIRSTKLEDSAMYFCANAKDRGSYEQYFGPGTRLTVT.

The chain couples TRBV9 to TRBJ1-5, with D possibly being TRBD1 (5 bases). The CDR3 is made up of 13 amino acids. Germline V gene lookup returns CDR1 SGDLS and CDR2 YYNGEE. V was clipped by 3 bases and J by 4 bases, with 8 bases between them. The CDR3 DNA reads TGTGCCAGCAGCGATCAGGGAAATCAGCCCCAGCATTTT. Protein product: CASSDQGNQPQHF.

The chain joins TRBV15 to TRBJ2-3; TRBD2 matches 9 bases. Germline CDR1 LNHNV, CDR2 YYDKDF (reference sequence). The CDR3 contains 15 residues. The V segment lost 1 base and the J segment 5 bases; nucleotides outside the gene matches: 4. The CDR3 spells CATSRGRGGGDTQYF. CDR3 coding DNA: TGTGCCACCAGCAGAGGGCGGGGGGGTGGAGATACGCAGTATTTT. Based on the CDR3 plus reference TRBV15 and TRBJ2-3, the full variable domain is DAMVIQNPRYQVTQFGKPVTLSCSQTLNHNVMYWYQQKSSQAPKLLFHYYDKDFNNEADTPDNFQSRRPNTSFCFLDIRSPGLGDTAMYLCATSRGRGGGDTQYFGPGTRLTVL.

This chain links TRBV29-1 with TRBJ1-1, with 7 nucleotides matching TRBD1. V was clipped by 4 bases and J by 3 bases; unmatched bases: 2. Germline V lookup: CDR1 SQVTM, CDR2 ANQGSEA. This CDR3 comprises 12 residues. The CDR3 loop is CSVGDRDTEAFF. In DNA form, the CDR3 reads TGCAGCGTTGGAGACAGGGACACTGAAGCTTTCTTT.

This clone was counted between two and nine times. V and J are TRBV11-2 and TRBJ2-7, with TRBD1 matching over 9 bases. CDR1 and CDR2 from the germline V gene are SGHAT and FQNNGV. The CDR3 loop spans 17 amino acids. Unmatched junction bases numbered 10, after V lost 4 bases and J lost 0 bases. For the CDR3, the DNA is TGTGCCAGCAGCTGGGTCACAGGGGGCAAAAGCTCCTACGAGCAGTACTTC. It is translated as CASSWVTGGKSSYEQYF.

This chain links TRBV4-2 with TRBJ2-1; TRBD1 might be the D (5 bases). V was pared by 11 bases and J by 1 base, with 15 bases between. CDR1 is LGHNA and CDR2 is YNFKEQ in the germline V gene. The CDR3 has 14 residues. CDR3 protein: CAAAPSGSYNEQFF. The CDR3 coding sequence is TGTGCCGCAGCCCCCTCAGGGTCCTACAATGAGCAGTTCTTC.

The DNA of the CDR3 is TGTGCCAGCAGTGTCGGGACAGGGGGCGGAAAGACCCAGTACTTC. Residues: CASSVGTGGGKTQYF. This rearrangement joins TRBV2 to TRBJ2-5, with 12 bases aligning to TRBD1. The germline V gene has CDR1 SNHLY and CDR2 FYNNEI. J gave up 6 bases and V 4 bases, and 6 bases lay outside the gene matches. CDR3 length: 15 amino acids.

The chain joins TRBV28 to TRBJ1-1, with D possibly being TRBD1 (5 bases). V lost 4 bases, J lost 0 bases, and 9 bases lay in between. The CDR3 sequence is 14 residues long. Germline V gives CDR1 MDHEN, CDR2 SYDVKM. Here the CDR3 reads CASSYQGLNTEAFF. The CDR3 region has the DNA TGTGCCAGCAGTTATCAGGGATTGAACACTGAAGCTTTCTTT.

Comment on this clone: Distinct nucleotide sequences in the sample also encode this CDR3. The J gene is TRBJ1-1, the V gene TRBV5-1; a weak D match, TRBD1 (6 bases). There are 15 residues in the CDR3. Germline-derived CDR1 and CDR2 are SGHRS and YFSETQ. Trimming removed 4 bases from V and 0 bases from J, with 13 bases in between. CDR3 protein: CASSLGTGLNTEAFF. The DNA of the CDR3 is TGCGCCAGCAGCCTCGGTACAGGGTTGAACACTGAAGCTTTCTTT.

Points on this clone: At one end the junction does not follow the germline gene, possibly because of a read error. This chain joins TRBV2 and TRBJ1-1; 11 positions agree with TRBD1. The CDR3 contains 13 residues. Germline loops: CDR1 SNHLY, CDR2 FYNNEI. CDR3 sequence reads: CASTVLDRGHPFF. CDR3 DNA: TGTGCCAGCACCGTGTTGGACAGGGGGCATCCATTTTTT.

The chain is built from TRBV28 and TRBJ2-7; TRBD1 matches 7 bases. Germline values: CDR1 MDHEN, CDR2 SYDVKM. After removal of 5 bases from V and 2 bases from J, the junction contained 6 bases not matched to a gene. There are 14 residues in the CDR3. CDR3 protein: CASSAQGRTYEQYF. CDR3 DNA: TGTGCCAGCAGTGCACAGGGGCGGACCTACGAGCAGTACTTC.

This CDR3 reads CASSLGQFRGSPLHF. The CDR3 DNA reads as TGTGCCAGCTCACTCGGACAGTTTCGGGGTTCACCCCTCCACTTT. The chain recombines TRBV18 with TRBJ1-6, with D possibly being TRBD1 (6 bases). CDR1 and CDR2 from the germline V gene are KGHSH and LQKENI. The CDR3 is 15 amino acids. V was pared by 4 bases and J by 9 bases, with 16 bases between.

The V gene is TRBV5-1, the J gene TRBJ2-5, with TRBD1 matching over 7 bases. The CDR3 loop spans 17 amino acids. V lost 0 bases to trimming and J lost 3 bases; unmatched junction nucleotides: 11. Germline values: CDR1 SGHRS, CDR2 YFSETQ. In DNA, the CDR3 is TGCGCCAGCAGCTTGGCCGGGTCAGGGGGAAACAAAGAGACCCAGTACTTC. It codes for CASSLAGSGGNKETQYF.

The rearrangement joins TRBV25-1 to TRBJ2-3; D unresolved. The CDR3 contains 16 residues. V was trimmed by 1 base and J by 2 bases, leaving 13 bases between them. Germline CDR1 reads MGHDK; CDR2 reads SYGVNS. The CDR3 DNA reads as TGTGCCAGCAGTGAATCTCCCGGCAGGATCACAGATACGCAGTATTTT. It specifies CASSESPGRITDTQYF. Combining the CDR3 with reference TRBV25-1 and TRBJ2-3 gives the whole variable domain EADIYQTPRYLVIGTGKKITLECSQTMGHDKMYWYQQDPGMELHLIHYSYGVNSTEKGDLSSESTVSRIRTEHFPLTLESARPSHTSQYLCASSESPGRITDTQYFGPGTRLTVL.